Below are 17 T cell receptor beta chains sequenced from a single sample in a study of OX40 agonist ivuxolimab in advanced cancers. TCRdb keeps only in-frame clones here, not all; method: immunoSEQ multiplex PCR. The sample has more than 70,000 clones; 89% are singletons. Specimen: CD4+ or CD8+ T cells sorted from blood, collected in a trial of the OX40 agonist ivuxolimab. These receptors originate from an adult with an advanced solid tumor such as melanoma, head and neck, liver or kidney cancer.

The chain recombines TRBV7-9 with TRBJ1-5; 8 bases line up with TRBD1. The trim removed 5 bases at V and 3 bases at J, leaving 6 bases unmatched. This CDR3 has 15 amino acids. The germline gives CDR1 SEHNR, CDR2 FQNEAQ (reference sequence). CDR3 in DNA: TGTGCCAGCAGCACGACAGGGGCCCTCAATCAGCCCCAGCATTTT. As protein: CASSTTGALNQPQHF.

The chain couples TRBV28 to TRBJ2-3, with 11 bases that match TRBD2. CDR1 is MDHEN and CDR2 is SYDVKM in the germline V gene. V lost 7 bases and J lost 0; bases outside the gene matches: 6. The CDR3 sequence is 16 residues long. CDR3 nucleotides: TGTGCCAGCATCCGACTAGCGGGACCAAGCACAGATACGCAGTATTTT. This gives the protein CASIRLAGPSTDTQYF. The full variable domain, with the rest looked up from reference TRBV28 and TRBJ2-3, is DVKVTQSSRYLVKRTGEKVFLECVQDMDHENMFWYRQDPGLGLRLIYFSYDVKMKEKGDIPEGYSVSREKKERFSLILESASTNQTSMYLCASIRLAGPSTDTQYFGPGTRLTVL.

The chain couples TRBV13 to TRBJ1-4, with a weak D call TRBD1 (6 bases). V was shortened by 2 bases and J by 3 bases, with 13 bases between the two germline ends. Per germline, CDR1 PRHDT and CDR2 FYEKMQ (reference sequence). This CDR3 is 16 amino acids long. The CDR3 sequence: CASSLTGGLSNEKLFF. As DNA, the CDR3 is TGTGCCAGCAGCTTAACGGGGGGCCTATCTAATGAAAAACTGTTTTTT.

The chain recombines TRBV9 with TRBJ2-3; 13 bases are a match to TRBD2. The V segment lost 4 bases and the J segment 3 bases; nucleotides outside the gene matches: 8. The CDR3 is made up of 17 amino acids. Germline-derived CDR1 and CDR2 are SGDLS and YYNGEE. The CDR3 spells CASSPSLTSGGTDTQYF. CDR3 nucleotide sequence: TGTGCCAGCAGCCCCTCACTGACTAGCGGGGGGACAGATACGCAGTATTTT.

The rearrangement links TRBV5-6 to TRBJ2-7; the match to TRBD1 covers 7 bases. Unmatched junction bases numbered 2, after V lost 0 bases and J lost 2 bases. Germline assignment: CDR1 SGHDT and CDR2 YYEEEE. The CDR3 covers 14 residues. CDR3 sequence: CASSLAGTAYEQYF. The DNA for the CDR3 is TGTGCCAGCAGCTTGGCCGGGACAGCCTACGAGCAGTACTTC. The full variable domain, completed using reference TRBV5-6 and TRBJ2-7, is DAGVTQSPTHLIKTRGQQVTLRCSPKSGHDTVSWYQQALGQGPQFIFQYYEEEERQRGNFPDRFSGHQFPNYSSELNVNALLLGDSALYLCASSLAGTAYEQYFGPGTRLTVT.

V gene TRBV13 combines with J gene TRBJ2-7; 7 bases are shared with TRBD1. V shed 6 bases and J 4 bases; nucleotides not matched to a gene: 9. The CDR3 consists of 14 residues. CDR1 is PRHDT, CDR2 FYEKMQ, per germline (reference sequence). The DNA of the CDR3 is TGTGCCAGCAGAAGACAGGGTTCAGGATACGAGCAGTACTTC. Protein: CASRRQGSGYEQYF. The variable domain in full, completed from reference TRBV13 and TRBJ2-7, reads AAGVIQSPRHLIKEKRETATLKCYPIPRHDTVYWYQQGPGQDPQFLISFYEKMQSDKGSIPDRFSAQQFSDYHSELNMSSLELGDSALYFCASRRQGSGYEQYFGPGTRLTVT.

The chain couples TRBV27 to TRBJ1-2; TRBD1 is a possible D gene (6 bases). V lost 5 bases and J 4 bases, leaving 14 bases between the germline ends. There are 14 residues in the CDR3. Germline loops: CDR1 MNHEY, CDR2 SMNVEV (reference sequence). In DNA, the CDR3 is TGTGCCAGCAGTCTAACAGGGTTGGCCTATGGCTACACCTTC. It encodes CASSLTGLAYGYTF.

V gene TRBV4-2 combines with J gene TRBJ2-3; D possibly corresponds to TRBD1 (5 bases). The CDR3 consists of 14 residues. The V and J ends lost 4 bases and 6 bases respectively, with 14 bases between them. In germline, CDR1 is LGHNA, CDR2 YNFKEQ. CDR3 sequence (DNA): TGTGCCAGCAGCCCACGTTCTAACAGGGATACGCAGTATTTT. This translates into CASSPRSNRDTQYF.

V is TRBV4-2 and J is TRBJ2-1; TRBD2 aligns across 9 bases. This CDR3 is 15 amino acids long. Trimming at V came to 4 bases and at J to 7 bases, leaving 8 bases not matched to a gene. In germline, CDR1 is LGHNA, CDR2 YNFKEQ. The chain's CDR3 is CASSPPRREGNEQFF. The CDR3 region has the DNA TGTGCCAGCAGCCCCCCCCGGCGGGAGGGGAATGAGCAGTTCTTC.

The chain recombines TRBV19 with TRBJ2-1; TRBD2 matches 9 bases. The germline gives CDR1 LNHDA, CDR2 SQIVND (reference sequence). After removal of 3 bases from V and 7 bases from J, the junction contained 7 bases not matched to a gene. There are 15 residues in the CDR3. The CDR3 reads CASSIRGREGNEQFF. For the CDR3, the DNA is TGTGCCAGTAGTATCCGTGGGCGGGAGGGGAATGAGCAGTTCTTC.

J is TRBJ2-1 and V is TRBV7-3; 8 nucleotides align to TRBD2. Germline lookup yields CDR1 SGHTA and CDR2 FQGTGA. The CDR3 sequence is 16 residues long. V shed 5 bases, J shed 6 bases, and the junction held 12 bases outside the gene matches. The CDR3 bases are TGTGCCAGCAGCCCGGTTGGAGCGGGGGATTCCAATGAGCAGTTCTTC. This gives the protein CASSPVGAGDSNEQFF.

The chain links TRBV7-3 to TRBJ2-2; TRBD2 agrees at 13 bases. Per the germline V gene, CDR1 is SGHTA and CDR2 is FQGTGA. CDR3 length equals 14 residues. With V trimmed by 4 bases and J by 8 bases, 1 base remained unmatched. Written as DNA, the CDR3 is TGTGCCAGCAGCTCGACTAGCGGGAGGGGGGAGCTGTTTTTT. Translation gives CASSSTSGRGELFF. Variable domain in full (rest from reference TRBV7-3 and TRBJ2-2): GAGVSQTPSNKVTEKGKYVELRCDPISGHTALYWYRQSLGQGPEFLIYFQGTGAADDSGLPNDRFFAVRPEGSVSTLKIQRTERGDSAVYLCASSSTSGRGELFFGEGSRLTVL.

The CDR3 loop is CASSLEGLNNSPLHF. The CDR3 DNA sequence: TGTGCCAGCAGCTTGGAAGGCCTCAATAATTCACCCCTCCACTTT. V usage is TRBV5-4 and J usage is TRBJ1-6; D unclear. CDR1 is SGHNT and CDR2 is YYREEE in the germline V gene (reference sequence). Trimming took 0 bases from V and 5 from J, leaving 9 bases between them. The CDR3 length is 15 residues.

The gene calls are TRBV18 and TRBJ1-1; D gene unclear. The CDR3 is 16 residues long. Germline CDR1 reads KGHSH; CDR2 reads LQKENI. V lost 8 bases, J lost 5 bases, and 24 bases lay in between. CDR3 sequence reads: CASSQNYGIPGTEAFF. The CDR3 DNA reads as TGTGCCAGCAGCCAAAACTACGGGATCCCGGGGACTGAAGCTTTCTTT.

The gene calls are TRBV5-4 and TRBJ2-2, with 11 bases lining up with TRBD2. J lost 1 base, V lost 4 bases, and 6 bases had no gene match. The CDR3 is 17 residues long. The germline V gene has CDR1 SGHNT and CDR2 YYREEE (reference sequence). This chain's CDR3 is CASSPGTSGLNTGELFF. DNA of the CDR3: TGTGCCAGCAGCCCCGGGACTAGCGGCCTGAACACCGGGGAGCTGTTTTTT.

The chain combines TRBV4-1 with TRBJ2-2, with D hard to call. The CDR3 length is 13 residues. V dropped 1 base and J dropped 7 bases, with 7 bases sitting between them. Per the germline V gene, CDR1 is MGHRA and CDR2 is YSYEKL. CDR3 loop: CASSQGWDGELFF. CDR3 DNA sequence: TGCGCCAGCAGCCAAGGGTGGGACGGGGAGCTGTTTTTT.

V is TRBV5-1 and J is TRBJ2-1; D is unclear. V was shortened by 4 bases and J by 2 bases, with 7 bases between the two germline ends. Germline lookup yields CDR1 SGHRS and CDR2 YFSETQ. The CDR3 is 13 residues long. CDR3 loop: CASSHGTYNEQFF. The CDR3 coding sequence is TGCGCCAGCAGCCATGGGACCTACAATGAGCAGTTCTTC. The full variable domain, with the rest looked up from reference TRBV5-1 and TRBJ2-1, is KAGVTQTPRYLIKTRGQQVTLSCSPISGHRSVSWYQQTPGQGLQFLFEYFSETQRNKGNFPGRFSGRQFSNSRSEMNVSTLELGDSALYLCASSHGTYNEQFFGPGTRLTVL.